This TCR beta chain was identified in a study of T cell responses to AZD1222 COVID-19 vaccine. General observations from the study: With two AZD1222 doses given, Spike-specific TCR breadth and depth both rose. With dominance at 160-218 and 743-854, vaccine-associated CD4 TCRs spanned spike. The donor cohort was predominantly white British with a female majority, and clonal diversity may have been underestimated.

Germline-derived CDR1 and CDR2 are LGHDT and YNNKEL (reference sequence). The CDR3 consists of 18 residues. V was clipped by 0 bases and J by 4 bases; unmatched bases: 7. Details on this clone: As yet, its antigen is unknown.

Repertoires were generated with immunoSEQ multiplex PCR, while TCRdb's copy carries only in-frame clones and drops some. The table includes 150,000 to 180,000 clones, less than 90% detected once. Sequencing was performed on peripheral blood, taken on day 0 of MenACWY control vaccination. The rearrangement uses TRBV3-1 (or the pseudogene TRBV3-2) and TRBJ2-2, with TRBD2 matching 11 bases. This receptor was obtained from an adult in good health. CDR3 bases: TGTGCCAGCAGCCAAGAGGGACTAGCGGTTCTGGGCACCGGGGAGCTGTTTTTT. Protein product: CASSQEGLAVLGTGELFF.